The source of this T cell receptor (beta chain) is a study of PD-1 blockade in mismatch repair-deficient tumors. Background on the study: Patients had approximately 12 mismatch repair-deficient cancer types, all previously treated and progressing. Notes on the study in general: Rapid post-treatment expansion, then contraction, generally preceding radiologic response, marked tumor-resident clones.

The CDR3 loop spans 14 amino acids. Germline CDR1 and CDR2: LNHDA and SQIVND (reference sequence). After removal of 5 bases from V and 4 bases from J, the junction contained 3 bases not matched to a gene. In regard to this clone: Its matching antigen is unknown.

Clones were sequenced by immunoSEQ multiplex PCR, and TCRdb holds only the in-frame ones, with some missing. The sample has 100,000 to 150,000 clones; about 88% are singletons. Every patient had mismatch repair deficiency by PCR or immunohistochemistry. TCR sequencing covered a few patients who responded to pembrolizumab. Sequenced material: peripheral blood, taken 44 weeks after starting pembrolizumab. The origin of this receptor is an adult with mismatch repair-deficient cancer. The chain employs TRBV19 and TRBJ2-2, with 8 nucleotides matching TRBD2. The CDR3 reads CASSSLAGTGELFF. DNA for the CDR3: TGTGCCAGTAGTTCGCTAGCGGGCACCGGGGAGCTGTTTTTT.